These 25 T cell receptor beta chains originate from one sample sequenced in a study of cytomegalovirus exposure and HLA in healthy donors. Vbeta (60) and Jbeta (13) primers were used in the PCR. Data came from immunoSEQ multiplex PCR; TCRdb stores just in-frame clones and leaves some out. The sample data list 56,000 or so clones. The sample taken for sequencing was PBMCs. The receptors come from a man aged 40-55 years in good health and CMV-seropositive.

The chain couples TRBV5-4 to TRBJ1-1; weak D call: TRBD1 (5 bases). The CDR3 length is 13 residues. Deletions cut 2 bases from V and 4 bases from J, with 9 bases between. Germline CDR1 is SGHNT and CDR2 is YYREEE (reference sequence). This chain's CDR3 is CASSFRGSTEAFF. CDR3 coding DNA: TGTGCCAGCAGCTTCCGGGGGAGCACTGAAGCTTTCTTT.

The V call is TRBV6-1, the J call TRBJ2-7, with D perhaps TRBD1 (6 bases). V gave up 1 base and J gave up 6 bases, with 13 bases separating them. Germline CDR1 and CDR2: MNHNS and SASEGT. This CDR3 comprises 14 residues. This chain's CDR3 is CASSEVGAPGEQYF. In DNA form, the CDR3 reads TGTGCCAGCAGTGAAGTGGGGGCGCCTGGCGAGCAGTACTTC.

Here the CDR3 DNA reads TGCGCCAGCAGCCAAGATGCGGGAGAGGGGGGAGAGACCCAGTACTTC. This translates into CASSQDAGEGGETQYF. V is TRBV4-1 and J is TRBJ2-5; possible D gene TRBD2, 7 bases. This CDR3 is 16 amino acids long. Germline CDR1 and CDR2: MGHRA and YSYEKL. The V gene lost 0 bases and the J gene lost 4 bases, with 15 bases spanning the gap.

CDR3 region: CSAAQGGGNQPQHF. The DNA of the CDR3 is TGCAGCGCCGCACAGGGAGGGGGCAATCAGCCCCAGCATTTT. The V and J genes are TRBV29-1 and TRBJ1-5, with D maybe TRBD1 (6 bases). The CDR3 length is 14 residues. The germline V and J ends were trimmed by 7 bases and 2 bases, with 15 bases remaining between them. CDR1 is SQVTM and CDR2 is ANQGSEA in the germline V gene.

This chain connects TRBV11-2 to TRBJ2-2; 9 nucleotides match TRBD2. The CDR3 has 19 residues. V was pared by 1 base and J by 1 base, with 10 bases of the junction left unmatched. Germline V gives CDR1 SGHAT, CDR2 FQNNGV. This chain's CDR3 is CASSLGRGRGRQNTGELFF. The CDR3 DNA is TGTGCCAGCAGCTTAGGGCGCGGGAGGGGGCGACAGAACACCGGGGAGCTGTTTTTT.

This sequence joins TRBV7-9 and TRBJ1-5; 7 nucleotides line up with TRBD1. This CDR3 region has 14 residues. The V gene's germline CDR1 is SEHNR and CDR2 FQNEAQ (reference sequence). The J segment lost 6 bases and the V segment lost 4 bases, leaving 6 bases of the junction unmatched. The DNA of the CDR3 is TGTGCCAGCAGCTCCGACAGGGAAGCTCAGCCCCAGCATTTT. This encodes CASSSDREAQPQHF.

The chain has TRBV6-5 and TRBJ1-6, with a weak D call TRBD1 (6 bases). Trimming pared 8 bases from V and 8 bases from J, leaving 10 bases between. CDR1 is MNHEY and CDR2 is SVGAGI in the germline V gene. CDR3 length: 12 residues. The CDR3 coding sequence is TGTGCCAGCTGCCACAGGGATTCACCCCTCCACTTT. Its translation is CASCHRDSPLHF.

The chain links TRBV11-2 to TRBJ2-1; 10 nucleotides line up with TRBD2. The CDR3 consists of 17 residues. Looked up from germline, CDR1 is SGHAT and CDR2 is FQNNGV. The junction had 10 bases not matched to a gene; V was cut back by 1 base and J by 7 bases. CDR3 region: CASSLGTLAGAINEQFF. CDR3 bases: TGTGCCAGCAGCTTAGGAACGCTAGCGGGAGCTATTAATGAGCAGTTCTTC.

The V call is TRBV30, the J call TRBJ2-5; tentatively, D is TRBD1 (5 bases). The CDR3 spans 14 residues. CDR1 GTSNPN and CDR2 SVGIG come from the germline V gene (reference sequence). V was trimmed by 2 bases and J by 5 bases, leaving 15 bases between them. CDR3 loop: CAWSRGGMRETQYF. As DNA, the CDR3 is TGTGCCTGGAGTAGGGGCGGAATGAGGGAGACCCAGTACTTC.

CDR3 sequence reads: CASSLNGRVEETQYF. The CDR3 DNA is TGTGCCAGCAGCCTGAATGGGAGGGTAGAGGAGACCCAGTACTTC. The chain employs TRBV6-1 and TRBJ2-5; 7 bases align to TRBD2. Germline CDR1 MNHNS, CDR2 SASEGT. The CDR3 covers 15 residues. V was clipped by 6 bases and J by 5 bases; unmatched bases: 12.

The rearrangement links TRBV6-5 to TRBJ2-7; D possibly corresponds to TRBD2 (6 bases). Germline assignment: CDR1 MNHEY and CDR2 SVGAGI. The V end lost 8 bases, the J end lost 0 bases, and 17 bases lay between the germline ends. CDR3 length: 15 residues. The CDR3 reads CASGSADYLSYEQYF. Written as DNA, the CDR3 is TGTGCCAGCGGATCGGCGGACTACCTCTCCTACGAGCAGTACTTC.

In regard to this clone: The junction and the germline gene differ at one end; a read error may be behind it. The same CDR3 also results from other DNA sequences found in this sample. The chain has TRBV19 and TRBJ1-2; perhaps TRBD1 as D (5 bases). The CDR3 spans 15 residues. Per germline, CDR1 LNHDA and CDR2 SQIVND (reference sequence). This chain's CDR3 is CASSIGQGAVDGYTF. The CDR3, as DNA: TGCGCCAGTAGTATAGGTCAGGGCGCGGTGGATGGCTACACCTTC.

In nucleotides, the CDR3 is TGTGCCAGCTCACCAAGGCTGGACGGGAGGCCAACCGGGGAGCTGTTTTTT. Amino acids: CASSPRLDGRPTGELFF. The rearrangement uses TRBV18 and TRBJ2-2; 7 bases align to TRBD2. CDR1 is KGHSH, CDR2 LQKENI, per germline. This CDR3 region has 17 residues. After removal of 2 bases from V and 5 bases from J, the junction contained 11 bases not matched to a gene.

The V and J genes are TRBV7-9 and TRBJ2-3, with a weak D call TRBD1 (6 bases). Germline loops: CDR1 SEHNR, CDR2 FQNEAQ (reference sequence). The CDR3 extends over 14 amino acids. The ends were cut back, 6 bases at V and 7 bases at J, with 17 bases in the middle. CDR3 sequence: CASSPNPDRYTQYF. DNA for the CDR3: TGTGCCAGCAGTCCTAACCCCGACAGGTATACGCAGTATTTT.

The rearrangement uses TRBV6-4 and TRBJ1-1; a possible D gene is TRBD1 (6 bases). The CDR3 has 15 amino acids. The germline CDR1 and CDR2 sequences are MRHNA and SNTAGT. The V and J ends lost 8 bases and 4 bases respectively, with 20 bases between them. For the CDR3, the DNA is TGTGCCAGCTCGCACAACACAGGGACGGGCACTGAAGCTTTCTTT. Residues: CASSHNTGTGTEAFF.

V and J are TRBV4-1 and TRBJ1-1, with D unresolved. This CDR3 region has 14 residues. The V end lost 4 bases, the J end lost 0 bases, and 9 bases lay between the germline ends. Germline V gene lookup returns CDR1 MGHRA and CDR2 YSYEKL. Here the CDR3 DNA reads TGCGCCAGCAGCCCTACAGAGATGAACACTGAAGCTTTCTTT. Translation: CASSPTEMNTEAFF.

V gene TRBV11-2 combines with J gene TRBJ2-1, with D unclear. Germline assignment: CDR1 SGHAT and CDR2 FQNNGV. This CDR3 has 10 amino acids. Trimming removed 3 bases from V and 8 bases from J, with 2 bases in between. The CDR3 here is CASSFDEQFF. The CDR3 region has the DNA TGTGCCAGCAGCTTCGATGAGCAGTTCTTC. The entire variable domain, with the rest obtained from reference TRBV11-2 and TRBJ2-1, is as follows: EAGVAQSPRYKIIEKRQSVAFWCNPISGHATLYWYQQILGQGPKLLIQFQNNGVVDDSQLPKDRFSAERLKGVDSTLKIQPAKLEDSAVYLCASSFDEQFFGPGTRLTVL.

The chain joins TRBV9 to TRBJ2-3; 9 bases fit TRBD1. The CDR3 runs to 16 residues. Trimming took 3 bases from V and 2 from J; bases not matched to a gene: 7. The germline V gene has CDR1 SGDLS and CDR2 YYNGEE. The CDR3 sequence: CASSGGTGSDTDTQYF. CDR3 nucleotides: TGTGCCAGCAGCGGGGGGACAGGGAGCGACACAGATACGCAGTATTTT.

The CDR3 DNA reads TGTGCCAGTAGTGACACAGGGGGCGCAGGACTAGCGGGAGGTTCGGTCGGGGAGCTGTTTTTT. Residues: CASSDTGGAGLAGGSVGELFF. The rearrangement links TRBV19 to TRBJ2-2; TRBD2 matches 14 bases. V dropped 5 bases and J dropped 7; count of bases not matched to a gene: 21. CDR3 length equals 21 residues. Per the germline V gene, CDR1 is LNHDA and CDR2 is SQIVND (reference sequence).

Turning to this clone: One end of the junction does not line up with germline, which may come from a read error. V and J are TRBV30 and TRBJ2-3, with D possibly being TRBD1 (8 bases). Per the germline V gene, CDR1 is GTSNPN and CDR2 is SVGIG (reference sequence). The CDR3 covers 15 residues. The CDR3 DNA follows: TGTGCCGGGAGTCAGGGGGCGGGAGGCACAGATACGCAGTATTTT. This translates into CAGSQGAGGTDTQYF.

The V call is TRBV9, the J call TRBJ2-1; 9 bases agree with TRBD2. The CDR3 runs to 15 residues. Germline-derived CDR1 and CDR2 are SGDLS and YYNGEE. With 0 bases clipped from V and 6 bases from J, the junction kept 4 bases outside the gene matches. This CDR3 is CASSVGGRAGNEQFF. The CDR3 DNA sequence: TGTGCCAGCAGCGTAGGCGGGAGGGCCGGCAATGAGCAGTTCTTC.

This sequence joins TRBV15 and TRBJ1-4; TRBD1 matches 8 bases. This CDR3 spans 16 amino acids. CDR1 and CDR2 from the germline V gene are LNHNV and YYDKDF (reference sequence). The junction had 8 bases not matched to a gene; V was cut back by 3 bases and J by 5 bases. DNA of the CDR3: TGTGCCACCAGCAGGGGACAGGAAAGGGTCAATGAAAAACTGTTTTTT. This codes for CATSRGQERVNEKLFF.

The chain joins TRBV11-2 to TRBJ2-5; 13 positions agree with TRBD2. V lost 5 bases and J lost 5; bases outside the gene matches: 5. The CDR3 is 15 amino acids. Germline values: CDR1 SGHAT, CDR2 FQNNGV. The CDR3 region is CASSRTSGSEETQYF. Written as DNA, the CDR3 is TGTGCCAGCAGCAGGACTAGCGGGAGTGAGGAGACCCAGTACTTC.

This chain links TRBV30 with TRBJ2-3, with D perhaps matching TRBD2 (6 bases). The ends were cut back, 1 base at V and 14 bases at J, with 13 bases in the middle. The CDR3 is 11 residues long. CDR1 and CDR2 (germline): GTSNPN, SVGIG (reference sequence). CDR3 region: CAWSAGGIPYF. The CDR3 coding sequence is TGTGCCTGGAGTGCCGGGGGAATCCCGTATTTT.

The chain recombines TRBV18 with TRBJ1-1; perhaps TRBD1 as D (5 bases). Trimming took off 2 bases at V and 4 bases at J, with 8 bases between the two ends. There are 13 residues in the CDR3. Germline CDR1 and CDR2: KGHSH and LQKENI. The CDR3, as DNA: TGTGCCAGCTCACCATCTCAGGGCACTGAAGCTTTCTTT. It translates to CASSPSQGTEAFF.